The rows below give T cell receptor beta chains drawn from one sample of a study of immune evolution from preneoplasia to lung adenocarcinoma. The assay was immunoSEQ multiplex PCR, and TCRdb's table has in-frame clones only and misses some. The sample lists roughly 8,100 clones, 81% occurring once. Sequencing used FFPE invasive lung adenocarcinoma tissue. The receptor source for this set is a person aged 45 to 59 with lung adenocarcinoma. Each CDR3 is given with its conserved first and last residue. Each record gives: D gene, clone size, V gene, J gene, CDR3 protein, CDR3 DNA. A D gene is named only where the DNA matches it firmly. The size entry is marked missing in some rows and otherwise reads once, few, many or a size class.

d_call: TRBD1
clone_size: -
v_call: TRBV2
j_call: TRBJ1-6
cdr3_aa: CASDQQGQYNSPLHF
cdr3_nt: TGTGCCAGCGACCAACAGGGACAGTATAATTCACCCCTCCACTTT

d_call: TRBD1
clone_size: -
v_call: TRBV30
j_call: TRBJ2-7
cdr3_aa: CAWSVGTGGPPLF
cdr3_nt: TGTGCCTGGAGTGTTGGGACAGGGGGCCCTCCATTGTTC

d_call: -
clone_size: -
v_call: TRBV21-1
j_call: TRBJ2-5
cdr3_aa: CASSQKKSADRGGEETQYF
cdr3_nt: TGTGCCAGCAGCCAAAAGAAGAGCGCGGACAGGGGTGGAGAAGAGACCCAGTACTTC

d_call: -
clone_size: few
v_call: TRBV30
j_call: TRBJ2-3
cdr3_aa: CAWSQAIGQYF
cdr3_nt: TGTGCCTGGAGCCAGGCGATAGGGCAGTATTTT

d_call: TRBD1
clone_size: -
v_call: TRBV2
j_call: TRBJ2-3
cdr3_aa: CASQDRGQDTQYF
cdr3_nt: TGTGCCAGCCAGGACAGGGGGCAAGATACGCAGTATTTT

d_call: -
clone_size: -
v_call: TRBV7-9
j_call: TRBJ2-7
cdr3_aa: CASSAPRAYEQYF
cdr3_nt: TGTGCCAGCAGCGCCCCCCGAGCCTACGAGCAGTACTTC

d_call: TRBD1
clone_size: -
v_call: TRBV28
j_call: TRBJ1-1
cdr3_aa: CASSLGISGGMNTEAFF
cdr3_nt: TGTGCCAGCAGTTTAGGAATATCAGGGGGCATGAACACTGAAGCTTTCTTT

d_call: TRBD1
clone_size: -
v_call: TRBV9
j_call: TRBJ1-2
cdr3_aa: CASSYSDRAAGYTF
cdr3_nt: TGTGCCAGCAGCTACTCGGACAGGGCGGCGGGCTACACCTTC

d_call: -
clone_size: -
v_call: TRBV29-1
j_call: TRBJ2-1
cdr3_aa: CSVDEQFF
cdr3_nt: TGCAGCGTTGATGAGCAGTTCTTC

d_call: -
clone_size: few
v_call: TRBV9
j_call: TRBJ1-2
cdr3_aa: CASSVDNYGYTF
cdr3_nt: TGTGCCAGCAGCGTAGATAACTATGGCTACACCTTC

d_call: -
clone_size: -
v_call: TRBV6-1
j_call: TRBJ1-5
cdr3_aa: CASMVGGTQPQHF
cdr3_nt: TGTGCCAGCATGGTAGGGGGTACCCAGCCCCAGCATTTT

d_call: -
clone_size: -
v_call: TRBV2
j_call: TRBJ2-5
cdr3_aa: CASSERRAEETQYF
cdr3_nt: TGTGCCAGCAGTGAACGCAGGGCCGAGGAGACCCAGTACTTC

d_call: TRBD1
clone_size: -
v_call: TRBV11-2
j_call: TRBJ1-2
cdr3_aa: CASSSSGQGAFYTF
cdr3_nt: TGTGCCAGCAGCTCCTCAGGACAGGGGGCCTTCTACACCTTC

d_call: -
clone_size: -
v_call: TRBV4-1
j_call: TRBJ2-7
cdr3_aa: CASSQESLDSRVLEQYF
cdr3_nt: TGCGCCAGCAGCCAAGAAAGTTTGGATAGCAGGGTTCTCGAGCAGTACTTC

d_call: TRBD1
clone_size: few
v_call: TRBV7-7
j_call: TRBJ2-5
cdr3_aa: CASSHGTVAETQYF
cdr3_nt: TGTGCTAGCAGCCACGGGACAGTTGCAGAGACCCAGTACTTC

d_call: -
clone_size: -
v_call: TRBV21-1
j_call: TRBJ2-2
cdr3_aa: CASSKEGPGISRDRSTANTGELFF
cdr3_nt: TGTGCCAGCAGCAAAGAAGGGCCGGGAATTAGCCGGGACAGGTCTACTGCGAACACCGGGGAGCTGTTTTTT

d_call: TRBD1
clone_size: -
v_call: TRBV28
j_call: TRBJ1-2
cdr3_aa: CASSLGGQGGYTF
cdr3_nt: TGTGCCAGCAGTTTGGGAGGACAGGGTGGATACACCTTC

d_call: TRBD2
clone_size: -
v_call: TRBV6-5
j_call: TRBJ2-7
cdr3_aa: CASSYSLAGSYEQYF
cdr3_nt: TGTGCCAGCAGTTACTCACTAGCGGGCTCCTACGAGCAGTACTTC

d_call: -
clone_size: few
v_call: TRBV28
j_call: TRBJ1-6
cdr3_aa: CASSLGMADRAEGALHF
cdr3_nt: TGTGCCAGCAGTTTAGGAATGGCGGACAGAGCCGAGGGGGCCCTCCACTTT

d_call: TRBD2
clone_size: -
v_call: TRBV11-2
j_call: TRBJ2-1
cdr3_aa: CASSFTSGGDYNEQFF
cdr3_nt: TGTGCCAGCAGCTTTACTAGCGGGGGAGACTACAATGAGCAGTTCTTC

d_call: TRBD1
clone_size: -
v_call: TRBV27
j_call: TRBJ1-6
cdr3_aa: CASSSDRANSPLHF
cdr3_nt: TGTGCCAGCAGCTCGGACAGGGCAAATTCACCCCTCCACTTT

d_call: -
clone_size: -
v_call: TRBV20-1
j_call: TRBJ2-7
cdr3_aa: CSASPQSEQYF
cdr3_nt: TGCAGTGCCTCCCCTCAGTCGGAGCAGTACTTC

d_call: -
clone_size: once
v_call: TRBV18
j_call: TRBJ2-2
cdr3_aa: CASSPPILGVRELFF
cdr3_nt: TGTGCCAGCTCACCGCCTATACTGGGGGTCCGGGAGCTGTTTTTT

d_call: -
clone_size: -
v_call: TRBV7-9
j_call: TRBJ1-5
cdr3_aa: CASSPGVDQPQHF
cdr3_nt: TGTGCCAGCAGCCCAGGGGTCGATCAGCCCCAGCATTTT

d_call: TRBD1
clone_size: -
v_call: TRBV2
j_call: TRBJ1-5
cdr3_aa: CASSESTGGNQPQHF
cdr3_nt: TGTGCCAGCAGTGAATCGACAGGGGGCAATCAGCCCCAGCATTTT

d_call: -
clone_size: -
v_call: TRBV5-4
j_call: TRBJ2-3
cdr3_aa: CASTREASSTDTQYF
cdr3_nt: TGTGCCAGCACCAGGGAGGCGTCTAGCACAGATACGCAGTATTTT

d_call: TRBD2
clone_size: -
v_call: TRBV9
j_call: TRBJ2-3
cdr3_aa: CASSGSGRTTDTQYF
cdr3_nt: TGTGCCAGCAGCGGTAGCGGGCGTACCACAGATACGCAGTATTTT

d_call: TRBD1
clone_size: -
v_call: TRBV28
j_call: TRBJ1-3
cdr3_aa: CASTPQGASGNTIYF
cdr3_nt: TGTGCCAGCACCCCCCAGGGGGCATCTGGAAACACCATATATTTT

d_call: -
clone_size: -
v_call: TRBV4-1
j_call: TRBJ1-1
cdr3_aa: CASSQETGQGTLSAEAFF
cdr3_nt: TGCGCCAGCAGCCAGGAAACAGGGCAGGGCACGTTGAGCGCTGAAGCTTTCTTT

d_call: -
clone_size: -
v_call: TRBV11-1
j_call: TRBJ2-2
cdr3_aa: CASSLVGFDGAGELFF
cdr3_nt: TGTGCCAGCAGCTTAGTCGGCTTCGACGGGGCCGGGGAGCTGTTTTTT

d_call: TRBD1
clone_size: -
v_call: TRBV5-1
j_call: TRBJ2-1
cdr3_aa: CASSLFSTGSGQGQFF
cdr3_nt: TGCGCCAGCAGCTTGTTCTCAACAGGATCGGGACAGGGGCAGTTCTTC

d_call: TRBD1
clone_size: -
v_call: TRBV6-6
j_call: TRBJ1-2
cdr3_aa: CASSQGDRGNYGYTF
cdr3_nt: TGTGCCAGCAGCCAAGGGGACAGGGGGAACTATGGCTACACCTTC

d_call: -
clone_size: few
v_call: TRBV2
j_call: TRBJ2-1
cdr3_aa: CASSVGRSYNEQFF
cdr3_nt: TGTGCCAGCAGTGTGGGACGGTCATACAATGAGCAGTTCTTC

d_call: -
clone_size: -
v_call: TRBV15
j_call: TRBJ1-1
cdr3_aa: CATSTIETPAFF
cdr3_nt: TGTGCCACCAGCACCATAGAGACGCCGGCTTTCTTT

d_call: TRBD1
clone_size: -
v_call: TRBV7-3
j_call: TRBJ1-1
cdr3_aa: CASSLTGGRNTEAFF
cdr3_nt: TGTGCCAGCAGCTTAACAGGGGGCAGGAACACTGAAGCTTTCTTT

d_call: -
clone_size: -
v_call: TRBV5-1
j_call: TRBJ1-1
cdr3_aa: CASSLGQTPEAFF
cdr3_nt: TGCGCCAGCAGTCTTGGACAGACCCCTGAAGCTTTCTTT

d_call: TRBD1
clone_size: -
v_call: TRBV5-1
j_call: TRBJ1-1
cdr3_aa: CASAGGTGGTEAFF
cdr3_nt: TGCGCCAGCGCGGGAGGGACAGGGGGGACTGAAGCTTTCTTT

d_call: TRBD2
clone_size: -
v_call: TRBV29-1
j_call: TRBJ2-1
cdr3_aa: CSVGRAGGPNEQFF
cdr3_nt: TGCAGCGTCGGACGAGCGGGGGGACCCAATGAGCAGTTCTTC

d_call: TRBD2
clone_size: -
v_call: TRBV9
j_call: TRBJ2-7
cdr3_aa: CASSPRLAGAYEQYF
cdr3_nt: TGTGCCAGCAGCCCTCGACTAGCGGGGGCCTACGAGCAGTACTTC

d_call: -
clone_size: -
v_call: TRBV5-1
j_call: TRBJ1-5
cdr3_aa: CASSWWRGESNQPQHF
cdr3_nt: TGCGCCAGCAGCTGGTGGCGGGGAGAGAGCAATCAGCCCCAGCATTTT

d_call: -
clone_size: -
v_call: TRBV28
j_call: TRBJ2-3
cdr3_aa: CASASRGTDTQYF
cdr3_nt: TGTGCCAGCGCGTCCCGGGGCACAGATACGCAGTATTTT

d_call: -
clone_size: once
v_call: TRBV27
j_call: TRBJ2-7
cdr3_aa: CASRRRDTSYEQYF
cdr3_nt: TGTGCCAGCAGAAGGCGGGACACTTCCTACGAGCAGTACTTC

d_call: TRBD1
clone_size: -
v_call: TRBV5-1
j_call: TRBJ2-7
cdr3_aa: CASSGGTGIYEQYF
cdr3_nt: TGCGCCAGCAGCGGGGGGACAGGGATCTACGAGCAGTACTTC

d_call: -
clone_size: few
v_call: TRBV5-1
j_call: TRBJ2-7
cdr3_aa: CASREGSSYEQYF
cdr3_nt: TGCGCCAGCAGGGAGGGGTCCAGCTACGAGCAGTACTTC

d_call: TRBD1
clone_size: -
v_call: TRBV19
j_call: TRBJ1-2
cdr3_aa: CASTRRAGGDNYGYTF
cdr3_nt: TGTGCCAGTACCCGTCGAGCAGGGGGGGATAACTATGGCTACACCTTC

d_call: TRBD1
clone_size: -
v_call: TRBV5-1
j_call: TRBJ1-2
cdr3_aa: CASSQATGDVGGYTF
cdr3_nt: TGCGCCAGCAGCCAAGCCACAGGGGACGTGGGTGGCTACACCTTC

d_call: -
clone_size: once
v_call: TRBV7-9
j_call: TRBJ2-7
cdr3_aa: CASSPRGGYSYEQYF
cdr3_nt: TGTGCCAGCAGCCCTAGGGGGGGTTACTCCTACGAGCAGTACTTC

d_call: -
clone_size: few
v_call: TRBV6-7
j_call: TRBJ2-2
cdr3_aa: CASSYSSTGELFF
cdr3_nt: TGTGCCAGCAGTTACTCCTCCACCGGGGAGCTGTTTTTT

d_call: -
clone_size: -
v_call: TRBV21-1
j_call: TRBJ1-2
cdr3_aa: CASSSNDRRNVYTF
cdr3_nt: TGTGCCAGCAGCTCCAATGACAGGCGCAACGTCTACACCTTC

d_call: -
clone_size: once
v_call: TRBV28
j_call: TRBJ1-5
cdr3_aa: CASSWGVDRIGNQPQHF
cdr3_nt: TGTGCCAGCAGTTGGGGGGTGGATCGGATTGGCAATCAGCCCCAGCATTTT

d_call: -
clone_size: few
v_call: TRBV19
j_call: TRBJ1-5
cdr3_aa: CASSPRTAIQPQHF
cdr3_nt: TGTGCCAGTAGCCCTCGGACGGCCATTCAGCCCCAGCATTTT

d_call: -
clone_size: once
v_call: TRBV4-2
j_call: TRBJ1-2
cdr3_aa: CASSPMSGSDGYTF
cdr3_nt: TGTGCCAGCAGCCCTATGTCAGGAAGTGACGGCTACACCTTC

d_call: -
clone_size: once
v_call: TRBV5-1
j_call: TRBJ2-7
cdr3_aa: CASSFKGGTLDYEQYF
cdr3_nt: TGCGCCAGCAGCTTTAAAGGGGGGACACTTGACTACGAGCAGTACTTC

d_call: TRBD2
clone_size: large
v_call: TRBV6-1
j_call: TRBJ2-5
cdr3_aa: CASSSTRGVETQYF
cdr3_nt: TGTGCCAGCAGCTCCACCCGGGGGGTAGAGACCCAGTACTTC